This is a list of T cell receptor beta chains from one sample in a study of blood T cell repertoires in COVID-19. Sequencing used immunoSEQ multiplex PCR; TCRdb keeps in-frame clones, though not all of them. Altogether 200,000 or so clones are present, about nine tenths being singletons, with the ten largest covering less than 4.5%. The specimen sequenced was PBMCs or T cells enriched from blood (not recorded which). The receptor source for this set is a woman aged 40 to 50 with acute COVID-19. Both conserved end residues are part of each CDR3. The D gene is left open where the match is weak. Clone size is shown for a subset of rows, as once, few, many or a class of expanded clone.

j_gene	v_gene	d_gene	abundance	CDR3nt	CDR3aa
TRBJ2-1	TRBV7-3	-	-	TGTGCCAGCAGCCCGGCGCTTCAGGTGTCCTACAATGAGCAGTTCTTC	CASSPALQVSYNEQFF
TRBJ2-5	TRBV6-5	TRBD2	-	TGTGCCAGCAGTTACTCTAGCGGGGGAGAGACCCAGTACTTC	CASSYSSGGETQYF
TRBJ1-2	TRBV6-1	TRBD1	-	TGTGCCAGCACCCCCGGACAGGGTCTCTCCTATGGCTACACCTTC	CASTPGQGLSYGYTF
TRBJ1-3	TRBV19	-	-	TGTGCCAGTAGTATAGTCGGGATTGGAGAAAACACCATATATTTT	CASSIVGIGENTIYF
TRBJ1-3	TRBV7-5	-	-	TGTGCCAGAAGCTTCCAGGGTTTGGGAAACACCATATATTTT	CARSFQGLGNTIYF
TRBJ2-7	TRBV5-1	TRBD2	-	TGCGCCACCCCAAAGACTGGGGCTAGCGGGGGGAGGTACGAGCAGTACTTC	CATPKTGASGGRYEQYF
TRBJ2-1	TRBV11-3	-	-	TGTGCCAGCAGCTACCGGGCCAAGGGAGATGAGCAGTTCTTC	CASSYRAKGDEQFF
TRBJ2-1	TRBV7-2	TRBD2	once	TGTGCCAGCAGTGTAAGCGGGGGGGGCAACAATGAGCAGTTCTTC	CASSVSGGGNNEQFF
TRBJ1-3	TRBV12-5	-	-	TGTGCTAGTGGTCTTGGAGGGGATTCGTGGGGAAACACCATATATTTT	CASGLGGDSWGNTIYF
TRBJ1-4	TRBV5-8	-	-	TGTGCCAGCAGCTTGACAGGAACTGCAACTAATGAAAAACTGTTTTTT	CASSLTGTATNEKLFF
TRBJ2-5	TRBV7-2	TRBD1	-	TGTGCCAGCAGCTTTGACAGGGGGCGAGGAGAGACCCAGTACTTC	CASSFDRGRGETQYF
TRBJ1-2	TRBV3-1/TRBV3-2	TRBD1	-	TGTGCCAGCAGTCGGACAGGGGGAGTGAATGGCTACACCTTC	CASSRTGGVNGYTF
TRBJ2-1	TRBV7-8	-	-	TGTGCCAGCAGCTTAGCGCAGGGCTACGCGCAGTTCTTC	CASSLAQGYAQFF
TRBJ2-3	TRBV5-1	-	-	TGCGCCAGCAGCTCGCGGGGAGATACGCAGTATTTT	CASSSRGDTQYF
TRBJ1-4	TRBV19	TRBD1	-	TGTGCCAGTAGTATAGGTGGGACAGGGCCGAATAATGAAAAACTGTTTTTT	CASSIGGTGPNNEKLFF
TRBJ2-1	TRBV27	-	-	TGTGCCAGCACACTAGGAAATGAGCAGTTCTTC	CASTLGNEQFF
TRBJ2-7	TRBV7-2	-	-	TGTGCCAGCAGCTCAAACCGGGTTTTGGGCTACGAGCAGTACTTC	CASSSNRVLGYEQYF
TRBJ1-5	TRBV6-5	TRBD1	-	TGTGCCAGCAGAACTACAGGGGGGGACCAGCCCCAGCATTTT	CASRTTGGDQPQHF
TRBJ2-2	TRBV27	TRBD1	-	TGTGCCAGCAGTAGGGACAGGGCGGCCGGGGAGCTGTTTTTT	CASSRDRAAGELFF
TRBJ1-1	TRBV2	-	-	TGTGCCAGCCTGGCAGGCCTGAACACTGAAGCTTTCTTT	CASLAGLNTEAFF
TRBJ2-5	TRBV2	-	-	TGTGCCAGCAAAATCACAAGTCAAGAGACCCAGTACTTC	CASKITSQETQYF
TRBJ2-1	TRBV19	-	-	TGTGCCAGTAGTATCGGCTACAATGAGCAGTTCTTC	CASSIGYNEQFF
TRBJ2-1	TRBV4-2	-	-	TGTGCCAGCAGCCAAGATTCCAGTTTTGATGAGCAGTTCTTC	CASSQDSSFDEQFF
TRBJ2-7	TRBV4-3	TRBD1	once	TGCGCCAGCAGCCAAGCGACAGGGGGCTTGTACTTC	CASSQATGGLYF
TRBJ1-1	TRBV7-9	-	-	TGTGCCAGCAGCTTCCCTGGGGCCCCACCTTTCTTT	CASSFPGAPPFF
TRBJ1-2	TRBV6-5	TRBD1	-	TGTGCCAGCAGTAACATGGGACAGGGGTCTGGCTACACCTTC	CASSNMGQGSGYTF
TRBJ2-5	TRBV11-2	TRBD2	few	TGTGCCAGCAGCTTAGACGGGACTAGTCCTTGGGAGACCCAGTACTTC	CASSLDGTSPWETQYF
TRBJ1-5	TRBV6-2/TRBV6-3	-	-	TGTGCCAGCAGTTACTCACAGAGCAATCAGCCCCAGCATTTT	CASSYSQSNQPQHF
TRBJ1-5	TRBV30	-	-	TGTGCCTGGAGGGGGCAGGGAAATCAGCCCCAGCATTTT	CAWRGQGNQPQHF
TRBJ2-2	TRBV5-1	TRBD2	-	TGCGCCAGCAGCTTGTATCCCGGGGGGGGCCATATGAACACCGGGGAGCTGTTTTTT	CASSLYPGGGHMNTGELFF
TRBJ2-2	TRBV2	TRBD1	-	TGTGCCAGCAGGGCCGGGACAGCAAACACCGGGGAGCTGTTTTTT	CASRAGTANTGELFF
TRBJ1-2	TRBV18	TRBD1	-	TGTGCCAGCTCACCACGGGGACAGGCGGACTATGGCTACACCTTC	CASSPRGQADYGYTF
TRBJ1-3	TRBV4-1	-	-	TGCGCCAGCAGCCAAGGACTCGGGGGACGCCGAAACACCATATATTTT	CASSQGLGGRRNTIYF
TRBJ2-7	TRBV25-1	-	once	TGTGCCAGCAGTGAATATAGGGGGGAGCAGTACTTC	CASSEYRGEQYF
TRBJ1-2	TRBV18	TRBD1	-	TGTGCCAGCTCAATCGGACAGGGGAACTATGGCTACACCTTC	CASSIGQGNYGYTF
TRBJ2-7	TRBV21-1	-	once	TGTGCCAGCCCTAGGGCGGGCTACGAGCAGTACTTC	CASPRAGYEQYF
TRBJ1-2	TRBV2	TRBD1	-	TGTGCCAGCAGTGAAGGGACAGGTGGCTACTATGGCTACACCTTC	CASSEGTGGYYGYTF
TRBJ2-1	TRBV13	TRBD1	-	TGTGCCAGCAGACTACCGGGACAGGGAGGTAATGAGCAGTTCTTC	CASRLPGQGGNEQFF